This T cell receptor beta chain was observed in a study of blood T cell repertoires in COVID-19. Study-wide context: Whether acute or convalescent, the COVID-19 samples came from the United States, Italy and Spain.

As originally analysed: Amplification of reference gene primers provided the estimated nucleated cell counts. Method: immunoSEQ multiplex PCR; TCRdb's copy keeps in-frame clones and lacks some. That table gives V, J and clone size, and the DNA gave D and trimming. This table has tens of thousands of clones, approximately 83% appearing once. With V trimmed by 9 bases and J by 6 bases, 9 bases remained unmatched. The germline gives CDR1 MDHEN, CDR2 SYDVKM. The CDR3 has 13 residues. The sequencing input was peripheral blood. J is TRBJ1-1 and V is TRBV28; 8 bases map to TRBD1. The TCR was taken from a woman of 80 years or more with acute or convalescent COVID-19. The CDR3 reads CARPGQGASEAFF. The CDR3 region has the DNA TGTGCCAGGCCGGGGCAGGGGGCGTCTGAAGCTTTCTTT.